This TCR beta chain is from a study of T cell changes during pregnancy in multiple sclerosis. V was clipped by 2 bases and J by 0 bases, with 7 bases between them. Per the germline V gene, CDR1 is SGHTA and CDR2 is FQGNSA. This CDR3 has 14 amino acids. This clone was seen once. Profiling relied on immunoSEQ multiplex PCR, and the TCRdb table lists in-frame clones only, not all of them. The data contain 110,000 or so clones, under 95% of them singletons. The input for sequencing was peripheral blood, taken before pregnancy. The source is a female donor with multiple sclerosis, enrolled in a pregnancy study. The rearrangement uses TRBV7-2 and TRBJ2-5, with D perhaps TRBD1 (6 bases). The CDR3 sequence is CASSLRGYQETQYF. Written as DNA, the CDR3 is TGTGCCAGCAGCTTAAGGGGGTACCAAGAGACCCAGTACTTC.